These T cell receptor beta chains were read from a single sample in a study of human T cells and chemical hapten exposure. TCRdb called the RACE reads again in MiXCR, with one record for every CDR3 protein. Among some 120,000 distinct CDR3 sequences, around 10% were seen once, and the ten largest hold more than 1.3%. Sequences were derived from whole blood, sampled in connection with sensitization to the hapten diphenylcyclopropenone (DPC). Receptors were obtained from a woman between 50 and 59 years old with alopecia areata. Some clones in this sample may be carry-over from other donors' samples. CDR3s include the opening cysteine and the closing phenylalanine or tryptophan. The order of the fields is D gene, clone size, V gene, J gene, CDR3 protein, CDR3 DNA. D genes are given only for firm matches. Where a row states a size, it is once, few, many or the class of an expanded clone; other rows omit it.

-,many,TRBV20-1,TRBJ2-7,CSALEGRSYEQYF,TGCAGTGCTCTTGAGGGACGGAGCTACGAGCAGTACTTC
TRBD2,few,TRBV7-2,TRBJ2-3,CASSLMTSGGAVTDTQYF,TGTGCCAGCAGCTTAATGACTAGCGGGGGGGCGGTGACAGATACGCAGTATTTT
-,many,TRBV7-8,TRBJ2-5,CASSELAEAQETQYF,TGTGCCAGCAGCGAACTAGCTGAGGCACAAGAGACCCAGTACTTC
TRBD2,few,TRBV5-1,TRBJ2-1,CASSLEAGVNEQFF,TGCGCCAGCAGCCTAGAAGCGGGGGTCAATGAGCAGTTCTTC
-,few,TRBV28,TRBJ1-1,CASKNDRDEAFF,TGTGCCAGCAAGAACGACAGAGATGAAGCTTTCTTT
TRBD1,many,TRBV7-2,TRBJ2-3,CASSVNPRTGRTDTQYF,TGTGCCAGCAGCGTAAATCCCCGGACAGGGCGCACAGATACGCAGTATTTT
TRBD1,-,TRBV19,TRBJ1-5,CASGTGGSQPQHF,TGTGCCAGCGGGACAGGGGGCTCACAGCCCCAGCATTTT
-,few,TRBV7-9,TRBJ2-5,CASRPGAEQETQYF,TGTGCCAGCAGACCGGGGGCTGAACAAGAGACCCAGTACTTC
-,few,TRBV4-1,TRBJ2-2,CASSQGLGVAGELFF,TGCGCCAGCAGCCAAGGATTGGGCGTGGCCGGGGAGCTGTTTTTT
-,-,TRBV5-1,TRBJ2-1,CASSLDASPADEQFF,TGCGCCAGCAGCTTGGACGCCTCCCCGGCAGATGAGCAGTTCTTC
TRBD1,-,TRBV6-5,TRBJ2-7,CASSYYSGTGSSYEQYF,TGTGCCAGCAGTTACTACTCCGGGACAGGGAGCTCCTACGAGCAGTACTTC
-,many,TRBV3-1,TRBJ1-2,CASSRDLYYGYTF,TGTGCCAGCAGCCGGGACCTCTACTATGGCTACACCTTC
TRBD2,-,TRBV28,TRBJ2-5,CAAGAGEETQYF,TGTGCAGCGGGGGCGGGGGAAGAGACCCAGTACTTC
-,many,TRBV6-2/TRBV6-3,TRBJ1-1,CASSQVWTEAFF,TGTGCCAGCAGTCAGGTTTGGACTGAAGCTTTCTTT
TRBD2,many,TRBV27,TRBJ2-1,CASSLMASGSIEQFF,TGTGCCAGCAGTTTAATGGCTAGCGGGAGTATTGAGCAGTTCTTC
TRBD2,-,TRBV12-3/TRBV12-4,TRBJ2-5,CASSSGGGTLKTQYF,TGTGCCAGCAGTTCTGGGGGGGGAACATTAAAGACCCAGTACTTC
TRBD1,-,TRBV18,TRBJ1-5,CASSQGQGDQPQHF,TGTGCCAGCTCACAGGGACAGGGAGATCAGCCCCAGCATTTT
-,-,TRBV29-1,TRBJ1-1,CSVHHESGNTEAFF,TGCAGCGTCCACCATGAATCGGGGAACACTGAAGCTTTCTTT
-,few,TRBV12-3/TRBV12-4,TRBJ1-1,CASSQQDTEAFF,TGTGCCAGCAGCCAACAGGACACTGAAGCTTTCTTT
TRBD1,few,TRBV29-1,TRBJ2-1,CSVVGYRGRRENEQFF,TGCAGCGTTGTCGGATACAGGGGAAGAAGGGAAAATGAGCAGTTCTTC
-,few,TRBV7-8,TRBJ2-3,CASSLAVNTDTQYF,TGTGCCAGCAGCTTAGCCGTGAACACAGATACGCAGTATTTT
-,-,TRBV25-1,TRBJ2-5,CASRQGDALEETQYF,TGTGCCAGCAGACAGGGAGACGCCCTTGAAGAGACCCAGTACTTC
-,many,TRBV7-8,TRBJ1-1,CASSLGSSTEAFF,TGTGCCAGCAGCTTAGGCAGCTCTACTGAAGCTTTCTTT
-,many,TRBV18,TRBJ1-3,CASSPQETGDGNTIYF,TGTGCCAGCTCACCACAAGAGACAGGAGATGGAAACACCATATATTTT
TRBD1,many,TRBV20-1,TRBJ1-5,CSARVWGTAYSNQPQHF,TGCAGTGCTAGAGTATGGGGGACAGCTTATAGCAATCAGCCCCAGCATTTT
-,few,TRBV11-2,TRBJ2-7,CASSLVQDYEQYF,TGTGCCAGCAGCTTAGTTCAAGACTACGAGCAGTACTTC
-,-,TRBV6-5,TRBJ1-2,CASSYSQSWALGYGYTF,TGTGCCAGCAGTTACTCGCAGTCCTGGGCTCTTGGCTATGGCTACACCTTC
-,many,TRBV20-1,TRBJ1-1,CSARGLRGSNTEAFF,TGCAGTGCTAGAGGTCTGAGGGGGTCTAACACTGAAGCTTTCTTT
-,many,TRBV7-2,TRBJ2-5,CASSLLPGVRETQYF,TGTGCCAGCAGCTTACTTCCGGGGGTTCGAGAGACCCAGTACTTC
TRBD1,-,TRBV5-1,TRBJ2-7,CGSSSGTATYEQYF,TGCGGCAGCAGCTCGGGGACAGCGACCTACGAGCAGTACTTC
-,many,TRBV4-1,TRBJ1-1,CASSQVRGITEAFF,TGCGCCAGCAGCCAAGTAAGGGGGATAACTGAAGCTTTCTTT
-,many,TRBV27,TRBJ1-1,CASSLAGGRGKGTEAFF,TGTGCCAGCAGTTTAGCCGGGGGTAGGGGGAAGGGAACTGAAGCTTTCTTT
-,few,TRBV7-2,TRBJ2-1,CASSDGRRKYNEQFF,TGTGCCAGCAGCGATGGGCGACGGAAATACAATGAGCAGTTCTTC
-,many,TRBV3-1,TRBJ2-7,CASSPVPGQGNYEQYF,TGTGCCAGCAGCCCCGTGCCGGGGCAGGGGAACTACGAGCAGTACTTC
-,many,TRBV27,TRBJ2-1,CASSRGGGHNEQFF,TGTGCCAGCAGCCGAGGGGGGGGCCACAATGAGCAGTTCTTC
TRBD1,few,TRBV6-6,TRBJ1-2,CASSETGKRGYGYTF,TGTGCCAGCAGTGAGACAGGGAAGAGGGGGTATGGCTACACCTTC
-,-,TRBV6-5,TRBJ2-5,CATTKEGEETQYF,TGTGCCACCACAAAGGAAGGGGAAGAGACCCAGTACTTC
TRBD1,many,TRBV6-4,TRBJ1-1,CASRTSTGEGTEAFF,TGTGCCAGCCGAACCTCCACAGGGGAGGGAACTGAAGCTTTCTTT
TRBD2,few,TRBV12-3/TRBV12-4,TRBJ2-1,CASRQGLAGGRQFF,TGTGCCAGCAGACAAGGACTAGCGGGGGGGAGGCAGTTCTTC
-,few,TRBV7-2,TRBJ2-5,CASSIWPNEETQYF,TGTGCCAGCAGCATCTGGCCAAATGAAGAGACCCAGTACTTC
TRBD1,once,TRBV12-5,TRBJ2-7,CASGLVPSRPGGQYF,TGTGCTAGTGGTTTGGTACCCAGCAGGCCAGGGGGGCAGTACTTC
-,few,TRBV10-2,TRBJ1-5,CASSGQANQPQHF,TGCGCCAGCTCAGGTCAGGCTAATCAGCCCCAGCATTTT
TRBD1,few,TRBV6-5,TRBJ2-5,CASSYSYRGQETQYF,TGTGCCAGCAGTTACTCGTACAGGGGCCAAGAGACCCAGTACTTC
TRBD1,many,TRBV24-1,TRBJ2-1,CATRETGDGNEQFF,TGTGCCACGAGGGAAACAGGGGATGGGAATGAGCAGTTCTTC
TRBD1,few,TRBV20-1,TRBJ2-7,CSVLVTGQGAREQYF,TGCAGTGTATTAGTTACGGGACAGGGGGCGCGGGAGCAGTACTTC
-,few,TRBV6-1,TRBJ1-5,CASSVSPNIRPQHF,TGTGCCAGCAGTGTAAGTCCCAATATTCGGCCCCAGCATTTT
-,few,TRBV11-3,TRBJ2-3,CASSGGRTRSTDTQYF,TGTGCCAGCAGCGGGGGGAGAACCCGTAGCACAGATACGCAGTATTTT
-,-,TRBV5-1,TRBJ2-5,CASSPPPGAETQYF,TGCGCCAGCAGCCCGCCACCGGGGGCGGAGACCCAGTACTTC
-,-,TRBV29-1,TRBJ1-2,CSVENVVETNYGYTF,TGCAGCGTTGAGAATGTGGTCGAGACGAACTATGGCTACACCTTC
-,-,TRBV6-6,TRBJ1-1,CASSYAGSMNTEAFF,TGTGCCAGCAGTTACGCGGGGAGCATGAACACTGAAGCTTTCTTT
-,-,TRBV5-6,TRBJ1-5,CASSLGPNQPQHF,TGTGCCAGCAGCTTGGGTCCCAATCAGCCCCAGCATTTT
-,many,TRBV11-2,TRBJ1-6,CASSSLQGDSPLHF,TGTGCCAGCAGCTCTTTACAGGGCGATTCACCCCTCCACTTT
-,few,TRBV6-5,TRBJ2-2,CASSYGIEAPLDTGELFF,TGTGCCAGCAGTTACGGTATAGAGGCACCGCTCGACACCGGGGAGCTGTTTTTT
-,-,TRBV11-3,TRBJ2-3,CASSLKSGAATDTQYF,TGTGCCAGCAGCTTAAAGTCGGGGGCGGCCACAGATACGCAGTATTTT